Listed below are T cell receptor beta chains from one sample, sequenced in a study of identical twins. TCRdb reanalysed the 5' RACE reads using MiXCR and keeps one entry per CDR3 protein. The table lists approximately 230,000 distinct CDR3 sequences, about 6.7% of them singletons. This same sample was also taken into another study, of T cells expressing NK-cell markers.

The sequenced sample was CD8+ T cells sorted from blood. The receptors originated from a woman aged 18-29 years in good health. CDR3s include the opening cysteine and the closing phenylalanine or tryptophan. D genes are given only for firm matches. The listing skips clone size in some rows; elsewhere it reads once, few, many or a size class.

>TRBJ2-5|TRBD2|TRBV27|few
TGTGCCAGCATAGCGGGAGGGTTAGAGACCCAGTACTTC
CASIAGGLETQYF
>TRBJ2-1|TRBD2|TRBV29-1|-
TGCAGCGTCCTGCCGGGACTAGCGGGACCCGAGCAGTTCTTC
CSVLPGLAGPEQFF
>TRBJ1-1|TRBD1|TRBV4-3|few
TGCGCCAGCAGCCTAAAGACAGGGGGCCACACTGAAGCTTTCTTT
CASSLKTGGHTEAFF
>TRBJ1-5|TRBD1|TRBV20-1|many
TGCAGTGTTCAGACAGGGGAGGGGCAGCCCCAGCATTTT
CSVQTGEGQPQHF
>TRBJ1-4|-|TRBV9|few
TGTGCCAGCAGCGTAGGGGGGACTAATGAAAAACTGTTTTTT
CASSVGGTNEKLFF
>TRBJ2-7|-|TRBV14|many
TGTGCCAGCAGCCAAGATTTGGGGCGCAGTGGGGCGGAGCAGTACTTC
CASSQDLGRSGAEQYF
>TRBJ2-1|-|TRBV29-1|few
TGCAGCGCAGGCGGTTTGAGCTCCTACAATGAGCAGTTCTTC
CSAGGLSSYNEQFF
>TRBJ1-1|-|TRBV9|many
TGTGCCAGCAGCGTAGAAGCGGGCACTGAAGCTTTCTTT
CASSVEAGTEAFF
>TRBJ2-7|TRBD2|TRBV12-3/TRBV12-4|-
TGTGCCAGCAGTTTAAGCCTCGGGACTAGTACCTACGAGCAGTACTTC
CASSLSLGTSTYEQYF
>TRBJ2-5|TRBD2|TRBV7-6|-
TGTGCCAGCATTAGGCTAGCGGGAGGAAAAGAGACCCAGTACTTC
CASIRLAGGKETQYF